Shown below are 18 T cell receptor beta chains from a single sample sequenced in a study of vaccination and CD4 T cells after COVID-19. An Oncomine TCR Beta short-read assay was used to sequence the DNA from cultured CD4+ T cells. One entry per CDR3 protein, called by TCRdb with MiXCR from the PCR reads. The table lists roughly 18,000 distinct CDR3 sequences, about 70% of them singletons, with 4.5% to 7% in the top ten. Sample treatment: 10-day PBMC culture with coronavirus spike peptide pools or control peptides (ViraFEST assay). Their recognized antigens are unknown. What was sequenced was CD4+ T cells from blood, cultured in vitro. Receptor source: a human donor who had recovered from COVID-19.

This CDR3 reads CSAKLQGPRGYTF. The DNA for the CDR3 is TGCAGTGCTAAGCTCCAGGGGCCGCGTGGCTACACCTTC. The chain employs TRBV20-1 and TRBJ1-2; a weak D match, TRBD1 (6 bases). V lost 4 bases, J lost 7 bases, and 16 bases lay in between. Germline V CDR1 and CDR2: DFQATT, SNEGSKA (reference sequence). This CDR3 has 13 residues.

This clonotype was seen a single time. This rearrangement joins TRBV2 to TRBJ2-2, with D possibly TRBD1 on 5 matching bases. The germline V and J ends were trimmed by 6 bases and 1 base, with 9 bases remaining between them. The CDR3 runs to 14 residues. The germline CDR1 and CDR2 sequences are SNHLY and FYNNEI. CDR3 loop: CASRGVLNTGELFF. The CDR3 DNA reads as TGTGCCAGCAGAGGGGTCTTGAACACCGGGGAGCTGTTTTTT.

The chain carries TRBV2 and TRBJ1-2, with 7 nucleotides matching TRBD1. The junction had 6 bases not matched to a gene; V was cut back by 8 bases and J by 3 bases. Per the germline V gene, CDR1 is SNHLY and CDR2 is FYNNEI. The CDR3 length is 13 residues. CDR3 sequence reads: CASLSDRDYGYTF. The CDR3 DNA follows: TGTGCCAGCCTTTCAGACAGGGACTATGGCTACACCTTC. Full variable domain (missing parts from reference TRBV2 and TRBJ1-2): EPEVTQTPSHQVTQMGQEVILRCVPISNHLYFYWYRQILGQKVEFLVSFYNNEISEKSEIFDDQFSVERPDGSNFTLKIRSTKLEDSAMYFCASLSDRDYGYTFGSGTRLTVV.

The chain has TRBV7-9 and TRBJ2-5; perhaps TRBD2 as D (7 bases). V lost 10 bases and J 2 bases, leaving 23 bases between the germline ends. The germline V gene has CDR1 SEHNR and CDR2 FQNEAQ (reference sequence). This CDR3 has 16 amino acids. The CDR3 spells CAIGGGGSVKQETQYF. CDR3 DNA sequence: TGTGCCATAGGGGGGGGAGGTTCTGTCAAGCAAGAGACCCAGTACTTC.

V usage is TRBV2 and J usage is TRBJ1-1; 8 bases map to TRBD1. CDR1 is SNHLY, CDR2 FYNNEI, per germline. V trimming: 6 bases; J trimming: 8 bases; junction bases outside the gene matches: 8. The CDR3 sequence is 13 residues long. The DNA for the CDR3 is TGTGCCAGCAGCGAGACAGGGGCCCCGGAAGCTTTCTTT. The encoded protein is CASSETGAPEAFF.

The chain joins TRBV27 to TRBJ2-3; weak D call: TRBD2 (6 bases). Germline V gene lookup returns CDR1 MNHEY and CDR2 SMNVEV (reference sequence). Deletions cut 7 bases from V and 3 bases from J, with 20 bases between. The CDR3 totals 16 residues. CDR3 nucleotide sequence: TGTGCCAGCAAGGAGCGGGCCCTGGGGAGGACAGATACGCAGTATTTT. Translated, it gives CASKERALGRTDTQYF.

This chain joins TRBV20-1 and TRBJ2-3, with D possibly being TRBD1 (5 bases). V gave up 0 bases and J gave up 2 bases, with 15 bases separating them. This CDR3 has 16 residues. The germline gives CDR1 DFQATT, CDR2 SNEGSKA (reference sequence). The CDR3 sequence is CSARDQGKPPTDTQYF. The CDR3 region has the DNA TGCAGTGCTAGAGATCAGGGCAAGCCCCCCACAGATACGCAGTATTTT.

This chain joins TRBV20-1 and TRBJ1-4; 10 bases line up with TRBD1. With 2 bases clipped from V and 8 bases from J, the junction kept 5 bases outside the gene matches. Germline V lookup: CDR1 DFQATT, CDR2 SNEGSKA (reference sequence). The CDR3 consists of 14 residues. The CDR3 sequence: CSARFRDRGEKLFF. Here the CDR3 DNA reads TGCAGTGCTAGATTCCGGGACAGGGGCGAAAAACTGTTTTTT.

The CDR3 spells CASSPLGTPNQPQHF. DNA for the CDR3: TGTGCCAGCAGTCCTCTCGGGACACCCAATCAGCCCCAGCATTTT. The V gene is TRBV6-1, the J gene TRBJ1-5, with a tentative D call TRBD1 (6 bases). Germline-derived CDR1 and CDR2 are MNHNS and SASEGT. Deletions cut 5 bases from V and 3 bases from J, with 14 bases between. CDR3 length: 15 residues.

This clonotype was counted only a few times. The V gene is TRBV24-1, the J gene TRBJ1-1, with 8 bases that match TRBD1. The germline gives CDR1 KGHDR, CDR2 SFDVKD. Germline trimming cut 5 bases from V and 0 bases from J; bases unmatched to any gene: 13. The CDR3 contains 18 residues. CDR3 residues: CATSASPGQGNMNTEAFF. CDR3 nucleotide sequence: TGTGCCACCAGTGCCTCCCCCGGACAGGGAAACATGAACACTGAAGCTTTCTTT.

This chain links TRBV20-1 with TRBJ2-7; no reliable D call. V gave up 3 bases and J gave up 3 bases, with 15 bases separating them. CDR1 and CDR2 (germline): DFQATT, SNEGSKA (reference sequence). This CDR3 is built from 14 residues. CDR3 sequence reads: CSASRAVSYYEQYF. CDR3 in DNA: TGCAGTGCTAGCCGCGCGGTCTCGTACTACGAGCAGTACTTC.

There are a few counts of this clonotype. This chain joins TRBV2 and TRBJ2-5; 10 bases align to TRBD1. V trimming: 5 bases; J trimming: 6 bases; junction bases outside the gene matches: 9. This CDR3 has 15 amino acids. CDR1 and CDR2 (germline): SNHLY, FYNNEI. CDR3 nucleotide sequence: TGTGCCAGCAGTTTGACAGGGGGCGGCGGGAAGACCCAGTACTTC. It specifies CASSLTGGGGKTQYF. The full variable domain, its missing parts supplied by reference TRBV2 and TRBJ2-5, is EPEVTQTPSHQVTQMGQEVILRCVPISNHLYFYWYRQILGQKVEFLVSFYNNEISEKSEIFDDQFSVERPDGSNFTLKIRSTKLEDSAMYFCASSLTGGGGKTQYFGPGTRLLVL.

This clonotype was observed a few times. The genes are TRBV11-2 and TRBJ1-6, with 10 bases fitting TRBD1. Germline assignment: CDR1 SGHAT and CDR2 FQNNGV. The CDR3 is 18 residues long. After removal of 5 bases from V and 8 bases from J, the junction contained 15 bases not matched to a gene. The chain's CDR3 is CASSRDRGRGHKDSPLHF. In nucleotides, the CDR3 is TGTGCCAGCAGCCGAGACAGGGGGCGAGGGCACAAAGATTCACCCCTCCACTTT. The complete variable domain, with remaining parts taken from reference TRBV11-2 and TRBJ1-6, reads EAGVAQSPRYKIIEKRQSVAFWCNPISGHATLYWYQQILGQGPKLLIQFQNNGVVDDSQLPKDRFSAERLKGVDSTLKIQPAKLEDSAVYLCASSRDRGRGHKDSPLHFGNGTRLTVT.

The CDR3 coding sequence is TGTGCCAGCAGAAAAGGGACTGAAACCTACGAGCAGTACTTC. Protein: CASRKGTETYEQYF. The chain couples TRBV7-8 to TRBJ2-7; TRBD2 is a possible D gene (6 bases). V was pared by 6 bases and J by 2 bases, with 14 bases between. Germline CDR1 and CDR2: SGHVS and FQNEAQ. The CDR3 is made up of 14 amino acids. Filled out from reference TRBV7-8 and TRBJ2-7, the complete variable domain reads GAGVSQSPRYKVAKRGQDVALRCDPISGHVSLFWYQQALGQGPEFLTYFQNEAQLDKSGLPSDRFFAERPEGSVSTLKIQRTQQEDSAVYLCASRKGTETYEQYFGPGTRLTVT.

The gene calls are TRBV5-1 and TRBJ1-6; TRBD1 is a possible D gene (6 bases). The length of the CDR3 is 16 residues. V was trimmed by 0 bases and J by 7 bases, leaving 14 bases between them. CDR1 is SGHRS, CDR2 YFSETQ, per germline. CDR3 sequence reads: CASSLELGGANSPLHF. The CDR3 DNA is TGCGCCAGCAGCTTGGAGTTGGGGGGCGCGAATTCACCCCTCCACTTT.

The genes are TRBV28 and TRBJ1-6; weak D call: TRBD1 (5 bases). Germline CDR1 reads MDHEN; CDR2 reads SYDVKM. The CDR3 has 17 residues. The V gene lost 0 bases and the J gene lost 3 bases, with 12 bases spanning the gap. For the CDR3, the DNA is TGTGCCAGCAGTTTATGGCTAACAGGCGACTATAATTCACCCCTCCACTTT. Translation: CASSLWLTGDYNSPLHF. Variable domain in full (rest from reference TRBV28 and TRBJ1-6): DVKVTQSSRYLVKRTGEKVFLECVQDMDHENMFWYRQDPGLGLRLIYFSYDVKMKEKGDIPEGYSVSREKKERFSLILESASTNQTSMYLCASSLWLTGDYNSPLHFGNGTRLTVT.

The chain carries TRBV14 and TRBJ2-7; D is possibly TRBD2 (5 bases). Trimming took off 0 bases at V and 0 bases at J, with 27 bases between the two ends. The CDR3 extends over 21 amino acids. CDR1 SGHDN and CDR2 FVKESK come from the germline V gene. The CDR3 region has the DNA TGTGCCAGCAGCCAAGACCTATTTTCCCCGGACTGGGTGATTCGCTCCTACGAGCAGTACTTC. The encoded protein is CASSQDLFSPDWVIRSYEQYF.

The chain is built from TRBV20-1 and TRBJ1-5, with 10 bases lining up with TRBD1. Germline-derived CDR1 and CDR2 are DFQATT and SNEGSKA (reference sequence). The CDR3 spans 13 residues. The V and J ends lost 6 bases and 4 bases, in that order; junction bases with no gene match: 3. Written as DNA, the CDR3 is TGCAGTGCCTCGGGACAGGGGAATCAGCCCCAGCATTTT. Translating gives CSASGQGNQPQHF.